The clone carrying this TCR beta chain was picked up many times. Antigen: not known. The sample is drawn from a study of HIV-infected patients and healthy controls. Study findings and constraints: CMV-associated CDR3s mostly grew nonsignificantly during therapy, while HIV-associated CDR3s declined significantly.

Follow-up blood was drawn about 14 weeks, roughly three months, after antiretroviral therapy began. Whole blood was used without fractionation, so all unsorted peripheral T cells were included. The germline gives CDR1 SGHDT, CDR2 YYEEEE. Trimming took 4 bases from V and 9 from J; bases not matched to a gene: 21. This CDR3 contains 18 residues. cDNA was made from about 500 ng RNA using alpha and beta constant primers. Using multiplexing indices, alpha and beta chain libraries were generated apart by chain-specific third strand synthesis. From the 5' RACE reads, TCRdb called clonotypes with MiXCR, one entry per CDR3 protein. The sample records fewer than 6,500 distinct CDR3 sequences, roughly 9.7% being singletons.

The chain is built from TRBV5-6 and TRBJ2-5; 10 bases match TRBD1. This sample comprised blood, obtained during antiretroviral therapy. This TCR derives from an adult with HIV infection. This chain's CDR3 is CASSASPRDRGRPLAQYF. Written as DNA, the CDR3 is TGTGCCAGCAGCGCCTCTCCCCGGGACAGGGGCCGGCCGTTGGCCCAGTACTTC.